These T cell receptor beta chains were read from a single sample in a study of Ad26.COV2.S vaccination and SARS-CoV-2 variants. Profiled with immunoSEQ multiplex PCR; TCRdb holds only in-frame clones, not every one. The profile covers around 340,000 clones, with around 89% appearing a single time and 5% taken by the ten largest. This specimen consisted of peripheral blood, obtained in a trial of Ad26.COV2.S vaccine versus placebo. Receptors were obtained from a person between 18 and 65 years old who received the Ad26.COV2.S COVID-19 vaccine or a placebo. Both conserved end residues are part of each CDR3. Each record gives: CDR3 DNA, CDR3 protein, clone size, D gene, V gene, J gene. The D gene is left open where the match is weak. Clone size is shown for a subset of rows, as once, few, many or a class of expanded clone.

CDR3nt: TGTGCCAGCAGTTACTCTACGGGACAGAGCAACACTGAAGCTTTCTTT
CDR3aa: CASSYSTGQSNTEAFF
abundance: -
d_gene: TRBD1
v_gene: TRBV6-2/TRBV6-3
j_gene: TRBJ1-1

CDR3nt: TGTGCCAGCAGTAAAGAGGGGGGTGCTGGGTGGGTCACAGATACGCAGTATTTT
CDR3aa: CASSKEGGAGWVTDTQYF
abundance: -
d_gene: -
v_gene: TRBV2
j_gene: TRBJ2-3

CDR3nt: TGTGCCAGCAGCATCGGACAGGGTGCGTACAATGAGCAGTTCTTC
CDR3aa: CASSIGQGAYNEQFF
abundance: -
d_gene: TRBD1
v_gene: TRBV13
j_gene: TRBJ2-1

CDR3nt: TGTGCCAGCAGTCAACGGCGGGGGGGAGCGGGCACCGGGGAGCTGTTTTTT
CDR3aa: CASSQRRGGAGTGELFF
abundance: once
d_gene: TRBD2
v_gene: TRBV6-6
j_gene: TRBJ2-2

CDR3nt: TGTGCCAGCAGCCAAGATTCGAGCGGGGTCTACGAGCAGTACTTC
CDR3aa: CASSQDSSGVYEQYF
abundance: -
d_gene: TRBD2
v_gene: TRBV3-1/TRBV3-2
j_gene: TRBJ2-7

CDR3nt: TGCGCCAGCAGCTTGGTCGGTCAGGGGTTGTTTGGCTACACCTTC
CDR3aa: CASSLVGQGLFGYTF
abundance: -
d_gene: -
v_gene: TRBV5-1
j_gene: TRBJ1-2

CDR3nt: TGTGCCAGCAGCCCCTTTTTGCGGGTCGGCAGGGGCGGGGAGCTGTTTTTT
CDR3aa: CASSPFLRVGRGGELFF
abundance: -
d_gene: -
v_gene: TRBV7-2
j_gene: TRBJ2-2

CDR3nt: TGTGCCAGCAGAATAACTGCATTGAACACTGAAGCTTTCTTT
CDR3aa: CASRITALNTEAFF
abundance: -
d_gene: -
v_gene: TRBV6-5
j_gene: TRBJ1-1

CDR3nt: TGTGCCAGCAGTGAGGGGGGACACACTGAAGCTTTCTTT
CDR3aa: CASSEGGHTEAFF
abundance: -
d_gene: -
v_gene: TRBV6-1
j_gene: TRBJ1-1

CDR3nt: TGTGCCAGCAGTTCGCCGACTGCTCCAACTAATGAAAAACTGTTTTTT
CDR3aa: CASSSPTAPTNEKLFF
abundance: -
d_gene: -
v_gene: TRBV28
j_gene: TRBJ1-4

CDR3nt: TGTGCCAGCAGCTTAATGACTAGCGGGAGAACAGATACGCAGTATTTT
CDR3aa: CASSLMTSGRTDTQYF
abundance: -
d_gene: TRBD2
v_gene: TRBV7-2
j_gene: TRBJ2-3

CDR3nt: TGTGCCAGCAGCCGGACAGACTATGGCTACACCTTC
CDR3aa: CASSRTDYGYTF
abundance: -
d_gene: -
v_gene: TRBV9
j_gene: TRBJ1-2

CDR3nt: TGTGCCATGCGGACAGGTTTCATCAATCAGCCCCAGCATTTT
CDR3aa: CAMRTGFINQPQHF
abundance: -
d_gene: TRBD1
v_gene: TRBV6-4
j_gene: TRBJ1-5

CDR3nt: TGTGCCAGCAGTTCCCGACAGGGTTCTCTTACAGATACGCAGTATTTT
CDR3aa: CASSSRQGSLTDTQYF
abundance: -
d_gene: TRBD1
v_gene: TRBV2
j_gene: TRBJ2-3

CDR3nt: TGTGCCAGCAGGATAGCGGGAGGGCCGGGTGAGCAGTTCTTC
CDR3aa: CASRIAGGPGEQFF
abundance: once
d_gene: TRBD2
v_gene: TRBV13
j_gene: TRBJ2-1

CDR3nt: TGTGCCAGCAGCCCGAGGACAGGGGGCAGGACTGGGGCCAACGTCCTGACTTTC
CDR3aa: CASSPRTGGRTGANVLTF
abundance: -
d_gene: TRBD1
v_gene: TRBV7-8
j_gene: TRBJ2-6

CDR3nt: TGTGCCAGCAGCACGTTACAGGGGGATTGGGGAAATGAGCAGTTCTTC
CDR3aa: CASSTLQGDWGNEQFF
abundance: -
d_gene: TRBD1
v_gene: TRBV14
j_gene: TRBJ2-1

CDR3nt: TGTGCCAGCAGCCCCGGGGGGGCCGTTCTCAATGAGCAGTTCTTC
CDR3aa: CASSPGGAVLNEQFF
abundance: -
d_gene: TRBD2
v_gene: TRBV7-9
j_gene: TRBJ2-1

CDR3nt: TGTGCCAGTAGTGGGAGGGCCGGCACAGATACGCAGTATTTT
CDR3aa: CASSGRAGTDTQYF
abundance: -
d_gene: TRBD2
v_gene: TRBV19
j_gene: TRBJ2-3

CDR3nt: TGTGCCAGCAGCACCACGACCGGGACGGGTTCCTACGAGCAGTACTTC
CDR3aa: CASSTTTGTGSYEQYF
abundance: once
d_gene: -
v_gene: TRBV7-9
j_gene: TRBJ2-7

CDR3nt: TGTGCCATCAGTGACGGGATCAATGGCCACGAGCAGTACTTC
CDR3aa: CAISDGINGHEQYF
abundance: once
d_gene: -
v_gene: TRBV10-3
j_gene: TRBJ2-7

CDR3nt: TGTGCCAGCGGCTACTACGCACAAGAGCATGAGCAGTTCTTC
CDR3aa: CASGYYAQEHEQFF
abundance: -
d_gene: -
v_gene: TRBV5-6
j_gene: TRBJ2-1

CDR3nt: TGTGCCAGCAGTTCCACCTCTAGCACAGATACGCAGTATTTT
CDR3aa: CASSSTSSTDTQYF
abundance: -
d_gene: -
v_gene: TRBV28
j_gene: TRBJ2-3

CDR3nt: TGTGCCAGCAGCCCGACTAGCGGGGGCCTCCGCTTCTTC
CDR3aa: CASSPTSGGLRFF
abundance: -
d_gene: TRBD2
v_gene: TRBV7-3
j_gene: TRBJ2-1

CDR3nt: TGCAGCGGCGAGGGGAACACTGAAGCTTTCTTT
CDR3aa: CSGEGNTEAFF
abundance: -
d_gene: -
v_gene: TRBV29-1
j_gene: TRBJ1-1

CDR3nt: TGTGCCAGCAGTTCTGGGGGACCCCTCACTACGAACACCGGGGAGCTGTTTTTT
CDR3aa: CASSSGGPLTTNTGELFF
abundance: -
d_gene: -
v_gene: TRBV28
j_gene: TRBJ2-2

CDR3nt: TGTGCCAGTAGTATGGGCTCAAGCAATCAGCCCCAGCATTTT
CDR3aa: CASSMGSSNQPQHF
abundance: -
d_gene: -
v_gene: TRBV19
j_gene: TRBJ1-5

CDR3nt: TGTGCCAGCAGCCAAGATTCCCTAGCCAGAGATACGCAGTATTTT
CDR3aa: CASSQDSLARDTQYF
abundance: -
d_gene: -
v_gene: TRBV3-1/TRBV3-2
j_gene: TRBJ2-3

CDR3nt: TGTGCCAGCAGCGCCCAAACAGGGGGAGCGGCTGAAAAACTGTTTTTT
CDR3aa: CASSAQTGGAAEKLFF
abundance: -
d_gene: TRBD1
v_gene: TRBV9
j_gene: TRBJ1-4

CDR3nt: TGTGCCAGCGTATGTGTGGGATGTGGGGTTAATTCACCCCTCCACTTT
CDR3aa: CASVCVGCGVNSPLHF
abundance: -
d_gene: -
v_gene: TRBV9
j_gene: TRBJ1-6

CDR3nt: TGCGCCAGCAGCCAAGGTTCAGGCTATGGCTACACCTTC
CDR3aa: CASSQGSGYGYTF
abundance: few
d_gene: -
v_gene: TRBV4-1
j_gene: TRBJ1-2